This TCR beta chain was observed in a study of lymphopenia after photon versus proton radiotherapy. Notes on the study in general: After lymphocyte nadir, photon-treated repertoires showed oligoclonal expansion, especially CD8+ Temra. Survival link was tested only in deceased patients; proton benefit remains a possibility.

The protocol was immunoSEQ multiplex PCR, while the TCRdb copy is restricted to in-frame clones and leaves out a portion. The sample lists about 83,000 clones, around 83% occurring once. Turning to this clone: No antigen is known for it.

V shed 5 bases and J 3 bases; nucleotides not matched to a gene: 8. Germline CDR1 reads SGHAT; CDR2 reads FQNNGV. CDR3 length: 15 amino acids. The chain recombines TRBV11-2 with TRBJ2-7; the match to TRBD1 covers 9 bases. The receptor comes from a man aged 55 to 70 with pancreatic cancer. The sample was peripheral blood, taken from a patient treated with proton-based radiotherapy. CDR3 region: CASSVRQGGHYEQYF. In nucleotides, the CDR3 is TGTGCCAGCAGCGTACGACAGGGGGGGCACTACGAGCAGTACTTC.